This T cell receptor (beta chain) was documented in a study of blood T cell repertoires in COVID-19 (TCRdb year 2020). Regarding the research as a whole: The collaborator samples originated in the United States, Italy and Spain and spanned the acute and convalescent phases of COVID-19. Samples were obtained from the ongoing ImmuneRACE study (first 160 participants) and from over 1,000 subjects provided by 6 global collaborators. The material from the prospective study consisted of cDNA or gDNA derived from T cells, B-cell-depleted T cells, or PBMCs. A freely available public database, intended as a resource for researchers studying the immune response to SARS-CoV-2, is where the repertoires were released. Deeply sampled blood TCRbeta repertoires from subjects exposed to, actively infected with, or recovered from COVID-19 were included in the dataset. Nearly every sample came with metadata listing a de-identified subject ID, COVID-19 status, age in years and sex. Where available, HLA class I and class II types were taken from metadata supplied by the sample provider and were not determined by assay-based typing. Paper-wide results and their limitations: The quantity of clinical and demographic metadata differed by source and by participant and was supplied without curation.

The immunoSEQ Assay, a bias-controlled multiplex PCR, was used to amplify TCRbeta CDR3 regions from genomic DNA. The original methods were these. Within the assay, amplification of reference gene primers was used to estimate how many nucleated cells each sample contained. To quantify the absolute abundance of each unique TCRbeta CDR3 rearrangement, sequence reads were collapsed and filtered. For each sample, productive Simpson clonality was calculated as the square root of Simpson's diversity index over productive rearrangements. TCRdb stores this immuneACCESS table with in-frame sequences only. Part of the clones is absent; in the studies checked, under half of the shortfall reflects unresolved V genes, and no reason is known for the rest. That table supplies the V and J calls and clone size; D and trimming were determined from the DNA. The table for this sample lists some 130,000 clones; more than 70% of them were counted only once. The ten most abundant clones make up approximately 10% of the sample.

A note on this clone: Its target antigen remains unknown. Base-call qualities are not available, and no considerably larger clone is one nucleotide away.

For this chain, trimming is 4 bases at the V end and 3 bases at the J end, and the number of junction bases without a gene match is 13. Inclusive of the bounding cysteine and phenylalanine, the CDR3 is 17 residues long. Only the CDR3 portion is preserved as DNA: 51 bases, with reading frame beginning at the first base. CDR1 SNHLY and CDR2 FYNNEI are derived from the germline V gene. Collaborating institutions collected whole blood in K2EDTA tubes following their own protocols. Collaborator samples were shipped for TCRbeta analysis as frozen whole blood, isolated PBMCs, or DNA extracted from either sample type.

The chain was built from TRBV2 and TRBJ2-3, and 7 junctional nucleotides match TRBD1. The sequencing sample was made of peripheral blood. The clonotype was recovered from a man aged 45-60 years with acute or convalescent COVID-19. The CDR3 is CASSAAGPGQATDTQYF. The DNA sequence is as follows: TGTGCCAGCAGTGCCGCCGGCCCCGGACAGGCGACAGATACGCAGTATTTT.